What follows are 18 T cell receptor beta chains derived from one specimen sequenced in a study of T-cell reconstitution after alpha-beta-depleted transplantation in children. This sample's TCRbeta library carried unique molecular identifier barcodes. Each CDR3 protein gets one entry after TCRdb re-called the PCR reads with MiXCR. The table has hundreds of thousands of distinct CDR3 sequences, roughly 13% seen once. Material: PBMCs, obtained before TCRalphabeta/CD19-depleted stem cell transplant. The origin of the receptors is a girl aged 2-9 years with congenital amegakaryocytic thrombocytopenia, due to receive a stem cell transplant.

This clonotype was seen ten or more times. The DNA of the CDR3 is TGCAGTGCTCCCGATTTCTCCGGGGTGTACTATGGCTACACCTTC. Its protein is CSAPDFSGVYYGYTF. The chain carries TRBV20-1 and TRBJ1-2; D not resolved. V lost 5 bases and J lost 3, with 19 bases in between. The CDR3 length is 15 residues. From germline, CDR1 is DFQATT and CDR2 SNEGSKA (reference sequence).

There are many counts of this clonotype. The chain uses TRBV29-1 and TRBJ2-2, with TRBD1 identical over 7 bases. This CDR3 is built from 14 residues. Per the germline V gene, CDR1 is SQVTM and CDR2 is ANQGSEA. V was pared by 7 bases and J by 5 bases, with 10 bases of the junction left unmatched. Here the CDR3 DNA reads TGCAGCGCAACAGACAGGGTGGAGACCGGGGAGCTGTTTTTT. Translating gives CSATDRVETGELFF.

This clonotype was detected only a few times. V usage is TRBV20-1 and J usage is TRBJ2-7; 7 positions match TRBD2. V was clipped by 3 bases and J by 5 bases; unmatched bases: 7. Germline V gene sequence: CDR1 DFQATT, CDR2 SNEGSKA (reference sequence). The CDR3 is 13 residues long. This CDR3 reads CSASRYGGNEQYF. In DNA, the CDR3 is TGCAGTGCTAGCCGTTACGGGGGGAACGAGCAGTACTTC.

The chain couples TRBV10-3 to TRBJ2-4; 8 bases map to TRBD2. V lost 3 bases, J lost 0 bases, and 7 bases stayed unmatched. This CDR3 is 17 amino acids long. CDR1 is ENHRY, CDR2 SYGVKD, per germline. CDR3 sequence (DNA): TGTGCCATCAGTGAAAGCCTAGCGGGTTTAGCCAAAAACATTCAGTACTTC. Translated: CAISESLAGLAKNIQYF.

This clonotype has ten or more counts. The chain recombines TRBV7-2 with TRBJ2-7, with no clear D. V gave up 3 bases and J gave up 4 bases, with 13 bases separating them. Germline loops: CDR1 SGHTA, CDR2 FQGNSA. CDR3 length: 14 amino acids. The CDR3 sequence is CASSLKRGTYEQYF. The CDR3 nucleotides read TGTGCCAGCAGCTTGAAAAGAGGCACTTACGAGCAGTACTTC.

This clonotype was observed at least ten times. This chain uses TRBV7-2 with TRBJ2-3; D is ambiguous. The CDR3 length is 14 residues. Trimming left V 5 bases short and J 4 bases short, with 13 bases between. Per the germline V gene, CDR1 is SGHTA and CDR2 is FQGNSA. This CDR3 reads CASSPSYTSDTQYF. The DNA for the CDR3 is TGTGCCAGCAGCCCATCGTATACTTCAGATACGCAGTATTTT. The complete variable domain, with remaining parts taken from reference TRBV7-2 and TRBJ2-3, reads GAGVSQSPSNKVTEKGKDVELRCDPISGHTALYWYRQSLGQGLEFLIYFQGNSAPDKSGLPSDRFSAERTGGSVSTLTIQRTQQEDSAVYLCASSPSYTSDTQYFGPGTRLTVL.

This CDR3 is CASSSDEVSGYTF. CDR3 coding DNA: TGCGCCAGCAGCAGCGACGAGGTCTCTGGCTACACCTTC. The V call is TRBV5-1, the J call TRBJ1-2, with D unresolved. CDR1 SGHRS and CDR2 YFSETQ come from the germline V gene. This CDR3 contains 13 residues. V was pared by 4 bases and J by 7 bases, with 14 bases between.

This clonotype was found a few times. This chain uses TRBV18 with TRBJ2-7, with 7 nucleotides matching TRBD1. The CDR3 contains 13 residues. In germline, CDR1 is KGHSH, CDR2 LQKENI. V lost 9 bases to trimming and J lost 1 base; unmatched junction nucleotides: 6. The CDR3 nucleotides are TGTGCCAGTAAAGGGGGCGCTTCCTACGAGCAGTACTTC. This codes for CASKGGASYEQYF.

This chain links TRBV5-1 with TRBJ2-1, with D perhaps TRBD1 or TRBD2 (5 bases each). The CDR3 sequence is 15 residues long. V lost 0 bases and J 5 bases, leaving 12 bases between the germline ends. Germline lookup yields CDR1 SGHRS and CDR2 YFSETQ. The CDR3 loop is CASSLAGAANNEQFF. The CDR3 DNA reads TGCGCCAGCAGCTTGGCCGGGGCAGCTAACAATGAGCAGTTCTTC.

This clonotype was detected many times. This chain links TRBV5-1 with TRBJ2-3; 10 nucleotides agree with TRBD2. Trimming removed 4 bases from V and 5 bases from J; junction bases left unmatched: 10. CDR3 size: 16 residues. Germline V lookup: CDR1 SGHRS, CDR2 YFSETQ. As DNA, the CDR3 is TGCGCCAGCAGCCCCACTCTAGCGGGAGTAGGAGATACGCAGTATTTT. This sequence encodes CASSPTLAGVGDTQYF.

At least ten counts were recorded for this clonotype. The V gene is TRBV27, the J gene TRBJ1-2, with 7 positions matching TRBD1. The CDR3 spans 17 residues. The V gene end was trimmed by 5 bases and the J gene end by 4 bases; junction bases not matched to a gene: 16. The germline V gene has CDR1 MNHEY and CDR2 SMNVEV (reference sequence). Written as DNA, the CDR3 is TGTGCCAGCAGTCAATACAGGGGCCCCATACCGTTCTATGGCTACACCTTC. It translates to CASSQYRGPIPFYGYTF.

This clonotype was detected many times. The chain has TRBV10-3 and TRBJ2-5; 8 bases line up with TRBD1. Trimming removed 8 bases from V and 7 bases from J; junction bases left unmatched: 15. CDR3 length: 15 residues. Germline lookup yields CDR1 ENHRY and CDR2 SYGVKD. CDR3 in amino acids: CAISEDRDGGGTQYF. Here the CDR3 DNA reads TGTGCCATCTCTGAGGACAGGGACGGAGGAGGGACCCAGTACTTC.

Concerning this clonotype itself: A read error may be the cause here, since a much bigger clone is one base away. The chain combines TRBV29-1 with TRBJ1-2; 9 bases fit TRBD1. This CDR3 is built from 12 residues. Unmatched junction bases numbered 3, after V lost 4 bases and J lost 6 bases. Looked up from germline, CDR1 is SQVTM and CDR2 is ANQGSEA. The CDR3 bases are TGCAGCGTTGCGGGGACAGGGAATGGCTACACCTTC. Its translation: CSVAGTGNGYTF. Based on the CDR3 plus reference TRBV29-1 and TRBJ1-2, the full variable domain is SAVISQKPSRDICQRGTSLTIQCQVDSQVTMMFWYRQQPGQSLTLIATANQGSEATYESGFVIDKFPISRPNLTFSTLTVSNMSPEDSSIYLCSVAGTGNGYTFGSGTRLTVV.

This clonotype occurred many times. The chain combines TRBV4-2 with TRBJ2-2; TRBD1 matches 9 bases. CDR1 and CDR2 from the germline V gene are LGHNA and YNFKEQ. This CDR3 spans 17 amino acids. The ends lost 4 bases at V and 0 bases at J; junction bases unmatched: 6. The CDR3 is CASSRTGGASNTGELFF. Here the CDR3 DNA reads TGTGCCAGCAGCCGTACAGGGGGCGCGTCGAACACCGGGGAGCTGTTTTTT.

This clonotype came up many times. This chain joins TRBV28 and TRBJ1-1; D is unclear. This CDR3 comprises 13 residues. Deletions cut 1 base from V and 7 bases from J, with 10 bases between. Germline V gene data show CDR1 as MDHEN and CDR2 as SYDVKM. CDR3 residues: CASSLSMGLEAFF. In nucleotides, the CDR3 is TGTGCCAGCAGTTTATCGATGGGCCTTGAAGCTTTCTTT.

The rearrangement uses TRBV29-1 and TRBJ2-1, with D possibly being TRBD1 (6 bases). Per germline, CDR1 SQVTM and CDR2 ANQGSEA. The CDR3 sequence is 13 residues long. V was clipped by 4 bases and J by 5 bases, with 12 bases between them. CDR3 residues: CSVGEGVNNEQFF. In DNA, the CDR3 is TGCAGCGTTGGCGAGGGGGTAAACAATGAGCAGTTCTTC.

This clonotype was counted between two and nine times. The chain recombines TRBV7-2 with TRBJ2-3, with D possibly TRBD2 on 5 matching bases. The CDR3 totals 14 residues. Trimming stripped 5 bases from V and 0 bases from J, with 9 bases between. Germline V gene sequence: CDR1 SGHTA, CDR2 FQGNSA. CDR3 bases: TGTGCCAGCAGCAAAGCGGCTAGCACAGATACGCAGTATTTT. Translating gives CASSKAASTDTQYF.

This rearrangement joins TRBV5-1 to TRBJ2-3; maybe TRBD2 (6 bases). This CDR3 is 14 amino acids long. Trimming took 4 bases from V and 2 from J, leaving 11 bases between them. Germline values: CDR1 SGHRS, CDR2 YFSETQ. Here the CDR3 DNA reads TGCGCCAGCAGCGGCGGGACTCACACAGATACGCAGTATTTT. It is translated as CASSGGTHTDTQYF.